Below are 11 T cell receptor beta chains sequenced from a single sample in a study of blood T cell repertoires in COVID-19. The assay was immunoSEQ multiplex PCR, and TCRdb's table has in-frame clones only and misses some. Here the sample spans under 150,000 clones, roughly 90% being singletons. Sequencing was performed on peripheral blood. The origin of the receptors is a man aged 45-65 years with active COVID-19.

The chain has TRBV20-1 and TRBJ2-7; perhaps TRBD2 as D (6 bases). In germline, CDR1 is DFQATT, CDR2 SNEGSKA (reference sequence). V dropped 3 bases and J dropped 0 bases, with 9 bases sitting between them. This CDR3 spans 13 amino acids. CDR3 DNA sequence: TGCAGTGCTAGTTACGGGAGCTCCTACGAGCAGTACTTC. It translates to CSASYGSSYEQYF.

The V and J genes are TRBV30 and TRBJ1-1; D not resolved. Germline CDR1 and CDR2: GTSNPN and SVGIG (reference sequence). The CDR3 runs 13 residues. Trimming cost V 4 bases and J 1 base, with 10 bases left between them. The CDR3 loop is CAWTYRENTEAFF. CDR3 DNA sequence: TGTGCCTGGACCTACAGAGAGAACACTGAAGCTTTCTTT.

The chain carries TRBV21-1 and TRBJ1-2. TRBV21-1 is termed a pseudogene. This CDR3 contains 17 residues. The CDR3 DNA reads as TGTGCCAGCACCAAGGGGGGGAGGGAACCTTTTGACTATGGCTACACCTTC. It specifies CASTKGGREPFDYGYTF.

The V call is TRBV28, the J call TRBJ2-7; 7 nucleotides agree with TRBD1. V was pared by 8 bases and J by 6 bases, with 10 bases of the junction left unmatched. Germline loops: CDR1 MDHEN, CDR2 SYDVKM. The CDR3 is 13 amino acids. The CDR3 loop is CASGTAPLFEQYF. The CDR3 region has the DNA TGTGCCAGCGGGACAGCGCCTTTGTTCGAGCAGTACTTC.

The chain recombines TRBV19 with TRBJ2-1; 11 bases are shared with TRBD2. V lost 3 bases and J lost 7; bases outside the gene matches: 5. Germline V CDR1 and CDR2: LNHDA, SQIVND (reference sequence). The CDR3 loop spans 15 amino acids. CDR3 sequence: CASSIPLAGVNEQFF. The CDR3 region has the DNA TGTGCCAGTAGTATTCCACTAGCGGGGGTTAATGAGCAGTTCTTC.

The genes are TRBV19 and TRBJ1-2; 7 nucleotides match TRBD1. This CDR3 comprises 15 residues. V lost 6 bases and J lost 4; bases outside the gene matches: 11. Per the germline V gene, CDR1 is LNHDA and CDR2 is SQIVND (reference sequence). The CDR3 here is CASREVGQISYGYTF. CDR3 DNA sequence: TGTGCCAGTAGGGAGGTGGGACAGATTTCCTATGGCTACACCTTC. The full variable domain, its missing parts supplied by reference TRBV19 and TRBJ1-2, is DGGITQSPKYLFRKEGQNVTLSCEQNLNHDAMYWYRQDPGQGLRLIYYSQIVNDFQKGDIAEGYSVSREKKESFPLTVTSAQKNPTAFYLCASREVGQISYGYTFGSGTRLTVV.

The chain recombines TRBV3-1 (or the pseudogene TRBV3-2) with TRBJ1-2; 9 bases map to TRBD1. V shed 3 bases, J shed 8 bases, and the junction held 10 bases outside the gene matches. The CDR3 contains 15 residues. Germline values: CDR1 LGHDT, CDR2 YNNKEL (reference sequence). CDR3 loop: CASSQGQGTILGYTF. The DNA for the CDR3 is TGTGCCAGCAGCCAGGGACAGGGTACAATTTTAGGCTACACCTTC.

This rearrangement joins TRBV14 to TRBJ1-2, with D possibly TRBD1 on 6 matching bases. This CDR3 is built from 15 residues. The V and J ends lost 4 bases and 0 bases respectively, with 12 bases between them. Germline CDR1 reads SGHDN; CDR2 reads FVKESK. CDR3 in DNA: TGTGCCAGCAGCCGTACCCCAGGGGCTAACTATGGCTACACCTTC. Amino acids: CASSRTPGANYGYTF.

This chain connects TRBV2 to TRBJ2-2, with a possible D match to TRBD2 (6 bases). V lost 7 bases and J 1 base, leaving 10 bases between the germline ends. The CDR3 length is 14 residues. Germline values: CDR1 SNHLY, CDR2 FYNNEI. In DNA form, the CDR3 reads TGTGCCAGCACGGCGGGGCAGAACACCGGGGAGCTGTTTTTT. This codes for CASTAGQNTGELFF.

The rearrangement uses TRBV29-1 and TRBJ2-1, with 8 bases fitting TRBD2. Germline trimming cut 4 bases from V and 2 bases from J; bases unmatched to any gene: 7. The CDR3 runs 15 residues. Germline values: CDR1 SQVTM, CDR2 ANQGSEA. CDR3 sequence: CSVGIGGAAYNEQFF. The CDR3 region has the DNA TGCAGCGTTGGAATCGGGGGGGCCGCCTACAATGAGCAGTTCTTC.

In DNA, the CDR3 is TGCGCCAGCAGCCAAGAGACTAGCGGGAGGGCCTACAATGAGCAGTTCTTC. The encoded protein is CASSQETSGRAYNEQFF. This rearrangement joins TRBV4-1 to TRBJ2-1; TRBD2 matches 14 bases. From germline, CDR1 is MGHRA and CDR2 YSYEKL. The trim removed 0 bases at V and 2 bases at J, leaving 0 bases unmatched. The CDR3 has 17 residues.